The 31 T cell receptor beta chains given below trace back to one sample, sequenced in a study of shared T cell receptors in the human thymus. Sequencing was performed with immunoSEQ multiplex PCR; in TCRdb, only in-frame clones are kept and a portion is missing. The table lists 720,000 or so clones, 80% to 90% of them singletons. This sample was also put to use in a study of human thymus T cells.

The sequenced material came from thymocytes. The receptors stem from a girl under three years old with a congenital heart defect.

This clone appeared once. The V call is TRBV19, the J call TRBJ1-5, with 7 nucleotides matching TRBD1. Per germline, CDR1 LNHDA and CDR2 SQIVND (reference sequence). V gave up 5 bases and J gave up 6 bases; unmatched junction bases: 13. The CDR3 totals 16 residues. In nucleotides, the CDR3 is TGTGCCAGTAGTCCACAACCCGACAGGGCGGGTCAGCCCCAGCATTTT. This codes for CASSPQPDRAGQPQHF. The variable domain in full, completed from reference TRBV19 and TRBJ1-5, reads DGGITQSPKYLFRKEGQNVTLSCEQNLNHDAMYWYRQDPGQGLRLIYYSQIVNDFQKGDIAEGYSVSREKKESFPLTVTSAQKNPTAFYLCASSPQPDRAGQPQHFGDGTRLSIL.

The rearrangement joins TRBV25-1 to TRBJ2-1; 8 bases match TRBD1. Germline V CDR1 and CDR2: MGHDK, SYGVNS. The CDR3 spans 16 residues. Germline trimming cut 8 bases from V and 6 bases from J; bases unmatched to any gene: 15. DNA of the CDR3: TGTGCCAGCGACAAAACCCGAGGACAGGGTATCAATGAGCAGTTCTTC. Its translation: CASDKTRGQGINEQFF.

CDR3 DNA sequence: TGTGCCAGCAGCCCGGAGTGGGAGGGGCCTGAAGCTTTCTTT. It specifies CASSPEWEGPEAFF. The chain carries TRBV5-5 and TRBJ1-1, with D tentatively TRBD1 (5 bases). V dropped 4 bases and J dropped 6 bases, with 16 bases sitting between them. The germline V gene encodes CDR1 SGHKS and CDR2 YYEKEE (reference sequence). The CDR3 extends over 14 amino acids.

The chain uses TRBV12-5 and TRBJ2-7; D is unresolved. Trimming took off 3 bases at V and 2 bases at J, with 5 bases between the two ends. CDR1 is LGHNT, CDR2 FRNRAP, per germline. The CDR3 consists of 12 residues. The CDR3 DNA follows: TGTGCTAGTGGTTTTACGGCCTACGAGCAGTACTTC. Its translation is CASGFTAYEQYF.

The chain carries TRBV12-5 and TRBJ2-1; TRBD1 might be the D (6 bases). V was pared by 2 bases and J by 8 bases, with 25 bases between. The CDR3 extends over 18 amino acids. CDR1 and CDR2 (germline): LGHNT, FRNRAP. The CDR3 bases are TGTGCTAGTGGTTTGACCCCCTGGGACAAACCCCCCTCGGATGAGCAGTTCTTC. Amino acids: CASGLTPWDKPPSDEQFF.

Here the CDR3 reads CASRRHRDRGFVQYF. The CDR3 bases are TGTGCCAGCAGGCGTCACCGGGACAGGGGGTTCGTGCAGTACTTC. The chain uses TRBV5-5 and TRBJ2-7; 11 bases fit TRBD1. Germline trimming cut 5 bases from V and 9 bases from J; bases unmatched to any gene: 13. Germline CDR1 is SGHKS and CDR2 is YYEKEE (reference sequence). The CDR3 covers 15 residues.

The chain couples TRBV4-1 to TRBJ1-5; tentative D call: TRBD1 (5 bases). Germline CDR1 reads MGHRA; CDR2 reads YSYEKL. The CDR3 has 17 amino acids. Trimming removed 0 bases at V and 1 base at J, with 13 bases between. The CDR3 nucleotides read TGCGCCAGCAGCCAAGAAGCTGGGGGGAGGAGCAATCAGCCCCAGCATTTT. It is translated as CASSQEAGGRSNQPQHF.

The V call is TRBV5-8, the J call TRBJ2-5; D might be TRBD2 (6 bases). The CDR3 has 15 residues. V was trimmed by 3 bases and J by 2 bases, leaving 14 bases between them. Germline values: CDR1 SGHTS, CDR2 YDEGEE. The CDR3 nucleotides are TGTGCCAGCAGCTCAAAAGGGAGGTATCAAGAGACCCAGTACTTC. It is translated as CASSSKGRYQETQYF.

Here the CDR3 reads CASSARPGQDTEAFF. In nucleotides, the CDR3 is TGTGCCAGCAGCGCCCGCCCGGGACAGGACACTGAAGCTTTCTTT. This sequence joins TRBV9 and TRBJ1-1; 8 bases match TRBD1. The CDR3 is 15 residues long. V gave up 3 bases and J gave up 3 bases; unmatched junction bases: 7. Germline V gene data show CDR1 as SGDLS and CDR2 as YYNGEE.

The chain carries TRBV27 and TRBJ1-1, with 7 bases that match TRBD1. The J segment lost 9 bases and the V segment lost 2 bases, leaving 12 bases of the junction unmatched. The CDR3 is made up of 15 amino acids. The germline gives CDR1 MNHEY, CDR2 SMNVEV (reference sequence). CDR3 in DNA: TGTGCCAGCAGTTTAGGGGGACAGTGCGCATCCCAAGCTTTCTTT. Amino acid sequence: CASSLGGQCASQAFF.

The gene calls are TRBV7-9 and TRBJ1-1, with a tentative D call TRBD1 (5 bases). The CDR3 is made up of 18 amino acids. V lost 1 base and J 6 bases, leaving 24 bases between the germline ends. Germline loops: CDR1 SEHNR, CDR2 FQNEAQ (reference sequence). The CDR3 nucleotides are TGTGCCAGCAGCTTAGTGGGGTCTGGGGGGTATCGGGTGTCTGAAGCTTTCTTT. This translates into CASSLVGSGGYRVSEAFF.

The V gene is TRBV5-5, the J gene TRBJ1-1; no firm D call. Trimming took 0 bases from V and 1 from J, leaving 4 bases between them. The CDR3 extends over 13 amino acids. CDR1 is SGHKS, CDR2 YYEKEE, per germline (reference sequence). CDR3 sequence: CASSLARNTEAFF. The DNA of the CDR3 is TGTGCCAGCAGCTTGGCTCGGAACACTGAAGCTTTCTTT.

The V call is TRBV28, the J call TRBJ1-4; maybe TRBD1 (6 bases). V lost 5 bases, J lost 3 bases, and 13 bases lay in between. This CDR3 is 15 amino acids long. Germline-derived CDR1 and CDR2 are MDHEN and SYDVKM. The CDR3 spells CASSPTGCPNEKLFF. CDR3 bases: TGTGCCAGCAGTCCTACAGGGTGTCCTAATGAAAAACTGTTTTTT. Combining the CDR3 with reference TRBV28 and TRBJ1-4 gives the whole variable domain DVKVTQSSRYLVKRTGEKVFLECVQDMDHENMFWYRQDPGLGLRLIYFSYDVKMKEKGDIPEGYSVSREKKERFSLILESASTNQTSMYLCASSPTGCPNEKLFFGSGTQLSVL.

The chain carries TRBV5-4 and TRBJ2-5; 8 bases fit TRBD1. With V trimmed by 3 bases and J by 1 base, 8 bases remained unmatched. CDR1 and CDR2 (germline): SGHNT, YYREEE (reference sequence). CDR3 length: 16 amino acids. CDR3 sequence reads: CASSCGTGETQETQYF. For the CDR3, the DNA is TGTGCCAGCAGCTGTGGGACAGGTGAAACCCAAGAGACCCAGTACTTC. The full variable domain, its missing parts supplied by reference TRBV5-4 and TRBJ2-5, is ETGVTQSPTHLIKTRGQQVTLRCSSQSGHNTVSWYQQALGQGPQFIFQYYREEENGRGNFPPRFSGLQFPNYSSELNVNALELDDSALYLCASSCGTGETQETQYFGPGTRLLVL.

There are a few counts of this clone. V gene TRBV2 combines with J gene TRBJ2-3, with TRBD1 matching over 9 bases. V lost 6 bases and J lost 4; bases outside the gene matches: 5. Germline CDR1 reads SNHLY; CDR2 reads FYNNEI. This CDR3 is 14 amino acids long. The CDR3 coding sequence is TGTGCCAGCAGGACAGGGGGAGAAGCAGATACGCAGTATTTT. It specifies CASRTGGEADTQYF.

This chain links TRBV28 with TRBJ1-5; D perhaps matches TRBD1 (6 bases). The V gene's germline CDR1 is MDHEN and CDR2 SYDVKM. Trimming shortened V by 3 bases and J by 0 bases, and 36 bases separated the two germline ends. This CDR3 has 24 residues. The CDR3 loop reads CASSFIHPGGKPGQILYSNQPQHF. DNA for the CDR3: TGTGCCAGCAGTTTTATTCACCCCGGTGGGAAGCCTGGACAGATTCTTTATAGCAATCAGCCCCAGCATTTT. Filled out from reference TRBV28 and TRBJ1-5, the complete variable domain reads DVKVTQSSRYLVKRTGEKVFLECVQDMDHENMFWYRQDPGLGLRLIYFSYDVKMKEKGDIPEGYSVSREKKERFSLILESASTNQTSMYLCASSFIHPGGKPGQILYSNQPQHFGDGTRLSIL.

The chain is built from TRBV2 and TRBJ1-2; 7 bases are shared with TRBD1. Germline V gene data show CDR1 as SNHLY and CDR2 as FYNNEI. CDR3 length equals 16 residues. Unmatched junction bases numbered 14, after V lost 8 bases and J lost 2 bases. CDR3 nucleotides: TGTGCCAGCTCACAAGGGGGGACAGCCCAGAACTATGGCTACACCTTC. Translated: CASSQGGTAQNYGYTF.

The V gene is TRBV11-2, the J gene TRBJ1-2; tentative D call: TRBD1 (5 bases). Germline V CDR1 and CDR2: SGHAT, FQNNGV. V lost 1 base, J lost 6 bases, and 9 bases lay in between. The CDR3 covers 13 residues. The chain's CDR3 is CASSLAAGHGYTF. CDR3 DNA: TGTGCCAGCAGCTTAGCGGCAGGGCATGGCTACACCTTC.

The genes are TRBV19 and TRBJ2-3, with 7 bases that match TRBD1. After removal of 5 bases from V and 2 bases from J, the junction contained 16 bases not matched to a gene. The CDR3 contains 18 residues. Looked up from germline, CDR1 is LNHDA and CDR2 is SQIVND (reference sequence). The chain's CDR3 is CASSPLAKGTANTDTQYF. The CDR3 coding sequence is TGTGCCAGTAGTCCATTAGCGAAAGGGACAGCAAACACAGATACGCAGTATTTT.

This chain uses TRBV5-4 with TRBJ1-6; D may be TRBD1 (5 bases). The germline gives CDR1 SGHNT, CDR2 YYREEE (reference sequence). CDR3 length equals 16 residues. Between the trimmed V and J ends, which lost 0 bases and 10 bases, there was a span of 17 bases. CDR3 DNA sequence: TGTGCCAGCAGCTTGGCCGGGGTGGGCCGGGGGTCACCCCTCCACTTT. Encoded protein: CASSLAGVGRGSPLHF.

The J gene is TRBJ1-3, the V gene TRBV5-1; no clear D gene. Trimming took 0 bases from V and 0 from J, leaving 13 bases between them. This CDR3 is built from 17 residues. Germline V gene lookup returns CDR1 SGHRS and CDR2 YFSETQ. CDR3 loop: CASSLGGLRASGNTIYF. The DNA of the CDR3 is TGCGCCAGCAGCTTGGGGGGTCTGCGGGCCTCTGGAAACACCATATATTTT.

V and J are TRBV4-3 and TRBJ1-5; 8 bases are shared with TRBD1. This CDR3 contains 16 residues. Per the germline V gene, CDR1 is LGHNA and CDR2 is YSLEER. The ends lost 4 bases at V and 0 bases at J; junction bases unmatched: 5. CDR3 protein: CASSPDRDYSNQPQHF. The CDR3 nucleotides are TGCGCCAGCAGCCCGGACAGGGACTATAGCAATCAGCCCCAGCATTTT.

The CDR3 DNA reads as TGTGCCAGCAGCCGGGACAGGGGATCGGATGGCTACACCTTC. It encodes CASSRDRGSDGYTF. The chain recombines TRBV11-1 with TRBJ1-2, with 10 nucleotides matching TRBD1. In germline, CDR1 is SGHAT, CDR2 FQDESV (reference sequence). V lost 5 bases to trimming and J lost 6 bases; unmatched junction nucleotides: 6. This CDR3 region has 14 residues.

The chain is built from TRBV27 and TRBJ1-2; 8 bases line up with TRBD1. Germline trimming cut 7 bases from V and 2 bases from J; bases unmatched to any gene: 12. The CDR3 contains 16 residues. Germline V gives CDR1 MNHEY, CDR2 SMNVEV (reference sequence). The CDR3 DNA follows: TGTGCCAGCACCCGGGCCTGGACAGGGTCAAACTATGGCTACACCTTC. Protein product: CASTRAWTGSNYGYTF.

Comment on this clone: Other nucleotide sequences in the sample specify the same CDR3. The V and J genes are TRBV7-2 and TRBJ2-1; 11 bases fit TRBD2. V dropped 2 bases and J dropped 7; count of bases not matched to a gene: 4. The germline gives CDR1 SGHTA, CDR2 FQGNSA. The CDR3 covers 15 residues. The CDR3 nucleotides are TGTGCCAGCAGCTTATTAGCGGGGGGGAGGAATGAGCAGTTCTTC. Translating it yields CASSLLAGGRNEQFF.

The CDR3 loop reads CASSLTRPPGQNTEAFF. In nucleotides, the CDR3 is TGTGCCAGCAGTTTAACGCGGCCCCCTGGCCAGAACACTGAAGCTTTCTTT. The chain has TRBV28 and TRBJ1-1, with D unclear. This CDR3 comprises 17 residues. Germline CDR1 is MDHEN and CDR2 is SYDVKM. Between the trimmed V and J ends, which lost 2 bases and 1 base, there was a span of 17 bases.

V and J are TRBV27 and TRBJ1-5, with TRBD1 identical over 7 bases. V was pared by 5 bases and J by 5 bases, with 6 bases of the junction left unmatched. The CDR3 totals 14 residues. Germline CDR1 and CDR2: MNHEY and SMNVEV (reference sequence). CDR3 sequence: CASSTSGGYQPQHF. CDR3 in DNA: TGTGCCAGCAGTACATCAGGGGGTTATCAGCCCCAGCATTTT.

The chain links TRBV27 to TRBJ2-5; TRBD1 matches at 9 bases. The assigned J gene may be wrong: the sequence end matches TRBJ2-7 better. This CDR3 has 17 amino acids. The germline V gene encodes CDR1 MNHEY and CDR2 SMNVEV (reference sequence). This CDR3 reads CASSLIAHRDRVYEQYF. The CDR3, as DNA: TGTGCCAGCAGTTTAATAGCCCACCGGGACAGGGTCTACGAGCAGTACTTC.

The CDR3, as DNA: TGTGCCAGCAACCCTGGCTCGATCTCTGGAAACACCATATATTTT. Translating gives CASNPGSISGNTIYF. The genes are TRBV6-1 and TRBJ1-3, with unresolved D. Germline V gene lookup returns CDR1 MNHNS and CDR2 SASEGT. The CDR3 loop spans 15 amino acids. V was clipped by 7 bases and J by 0 bases, with 13 bases between them.

The rearrangement joins TRBV5-6 to TRBJ1-1, with 7 bases fitting TRBD1. V lost 5 bases, J lost 0 bases, and 16 bases stayed unmatched. Germline CDR1 is SGHDT and CDR2 is YYEEEE. The CDR3 sequence is 18 residues long. CDR3 coding DNA: TGTGCCAGCAGTCAGGGGGTGGGGAGGTGGGGCATGAACACTGAAGCTTTCTTT. The encoded protein is CASSQGVGRWGMNTEAFF.

The chain joins TRBV16 to TRBJ1-3, with D possibly TRBD1 on 5 matching bases. Trimming took off 0 bases at V and 0 bases at J, with 12 bases between the two ends. The CDR3 length is 17 residues. In germline, CDR1 is KGHSY, CDR2 FQNENV. The CDR3 here is CASSQSKGFDSGNTIYF. Written as DNA, the CDR3 is TGTGCCAGCAGCCAATCGAAGGGGTTTGACTCTGGAAACACCATATATTTT.